The 8 T cell receptor beta chains below were found in one sample sequenced in a study of blood T cells in healthy people across ages. Together with a sample-barcoded 5' primer, a J-beta primer mix was included in a second PCR lasting about 7 to 11 cycles. TCRdb re-derived calls from the 5' RACE reads in MiXCR, one entry per CDR3 protein. The sample lists hundreds of thousands of distinct CDR3 sequences; 47% were seen once. The source material was blood. These receptors were taken from a man aged 80 or over in good health.

This sequence joins TRBV5-1 and TRBJ2-3; TRBD2 agrees at 10 bases. Germline loops: CDR1 SGHRS, CDR2 YFSETQ. J was trimmed by 2 bases and V by 4 bases; bases with no gene match: 7. This CDR3 contains 16 residues. The CDR3 nucleotides are TGCGCCAGCAGCCGTTGGACTAGCGGACCCACAGATACGCAGTATTTT. It yields the protein CASSRWTSGPTDTQYF.

This clonotype was seen a handful of times. The chain has TRBV20-1 and TRBJ2-1; 10 bases agree with TRBD2. This CDR3 has 19 amino acids. Trimming cost V 3 bases and J 3 bases; bases outside gene matches: 17. CDR1 and CDR2 from the germline V gene are DFQATT and SNEGSKA (reference sequence). This CDR3 reads CSASSGASGGVPIYNEQFF. In nucleotides, the CDR3 is TGCAGTGCTAGTTCTGGGGCTAGCGGGGGCGTCCCCATCTACAATGAGCAGTTCTTC.

In this sample, this clonotype turned up a few times. The J gene is TRBJ1-2, the V gene TRBV7-2; D remains unclear. Trimming left V 5 bases short and J 7 bases short, with 11 bases between. The CDR3 is 12 amino acids. From germline, CDR1 is SGHTA and CDR2 FQGNSA. CDR3: CASSPNRFGYTF. For the CDR3, the DNA is TGTGCCAGCAGCCCAAACAGATTTGGCTACACCTTC. Looking up the rest from reference TRBV7-2 and TRBJ1-2 gives the full variable domain: GAGVSQSPSNKVTEKGKDVELRCDPISGHTALYWYRQSLGQGLEFLIYFQGNSAPDKSGLPSDRFSAERTGGSVSTLTIQRTQQEDSAVYLCASSPNRFGYTFGSGTRLTVV.

This chain links TRBV7-2 with TRBJ2-7; D assignment may be TRBD1 or TRBD2 (5 bases each). With 0 bases removed from V and 6 bases from J, the gap between germline ends came to 15 bases. Germline V gene data show CDR1 as SGHTA and CDR2 as FQGNSA. The CDR3 spans 15 residues. The CDR3 DNA reads as TGTGCCAGCAGCTTAGCTGGGGGTTATGGGTCCGAGCAGTACTTC. Residues: CASSLAGGYGSEQYF.

The V and J genes are TRBV27 and TRBJ2-5; D is possibly TRBD2 (6 bases). This CDR3 region has 14 residues. V was cut by 5 bases and J by 4 bases, with 14 bases left in between. Germline V lookup: CDR1 MNHEY, CDR2 SMNVEV (reference sequence). In DNA, the CDR3 is TGTGCCAGCAGTCCCTCCGGGGGTGGAGAGACCCAGTACTTC. Translated, it gives CASSPSGGGETQYF.

This clonotype was seen only a few times. The rearrangement links TRBV3-1 to TRBJ2-3; weak D call: TRBD1 (5 bases). CDR1 and CDR2 from the germline V gene are LGHDT and YNNKEL (reference sequence). V lost 1 base to trimming and J lost 4 bases, with 9 bases between them. The CDR3 covers 14 residues. The chain's CDR3 is CASSQGQGADTQYF. The CDR3 DNA reads as TGTGCCAGCAGCCAAGGCCAGGGTGCAGATACGCAGTATTTT.

This clonotype was found a few times. V is TRBV12-3 or TRBV12-4 and J is TRBJ2-3; 8 bases are a match to TRBD1. The trim removed 6 bases at V and 6 bases at J, leaving 5 bases unmatched. The CDR3 totals 13 residues. The CDR3 protein is CASRGTGRDTQYF. The CDR3 nucleotides are TGTGCCAGCAGGGGGACAGGACGGGATACGCAGTATTTT.

The chain links TRBV5-5 to TRBJ1-5; D is ambiguous. Germline-derived CDR1 and CDR2 are SGHKS and YYEKEE (reference sequence). The CDR3 consists of 15 residues. V was pared by 0 bases and J by 3 bases, with 10 bases between. In DNA form, the CDR3 reads TGTGCCAGCAGCTTGGTGTTGGCAGACAATCAGCCCCAGCATTTT. It translates to CASSLVLADNQPQHF.